The 32 T cell receptor beta chains presented below share a single source sample, sequenced in a study of STAT5B mutations in CD4+ large granular lymphocyte leukemia. The data were produced by immunoSEQ multiplex PCR, yet TCRdb's version contains in-frame clones alone and is incomplete. The table shows tens of thousands of clones, with approximately 75% occurring only once. The sample taken for sequencing was CD4+ T cells from blood buffy coats. These TCRs come from a human donor in good health.

This clone has a handful of counts. The V gene is TRBV18, the J gene TRBJ1-1, with TRBD1 as a possible D gene (5 bases). Trimming removed 4 bases from V and 0 bases from J, with 12 bases in between. The V gene's germline CDR1 is KGHSH and CDR2 LQKENI. The CDR3 contains 15 residues. The CDR3 sequence: CASSLYRGLNTEAFF. The CDR3 DNA follows: TGTGCCAGCTCACTTTACCGGGGACTGAACACTGAAGCTTTCTTT. The variable domain in full, with the rest retrieved from reference TRBV18 and TRBJ1-1, is NAGVMQNPRHLVRRRGQEARLRCSPMKGHSHVYWYRQLPEEGLKFMVYLQKENIIDESGMPKERFSAEFPKEGPSILRIQQVVRGDSAAYFCASSLYRGLNTEAFFGQGTRLTVV.

V is TRBV7-8 and J is TRBJ2-1; TRBD1 is a possible D gene (5 bases). CDR3 length equals 14 residues. Germline V gene data show CDR1 as SGHVS and CDR2 as FQNEAQ. V lost 4 bases and J lost 2, with 9 bases in between. The CDR3 DNA is TGTGCCAGCAGCTATTCCAGGGCCTACAATGAGCAGTTCTTC. Translation gives CASSYSRAYNEQFF.

The chain uses TRBV2 and TRBJ2-7; 11 bases are a match to TRBD1. With 7 bases clipped from V and 7 bases from J, the junction kept 6 bases outside the gene matches. This CDR3 contains 13 residues. Germline lookup yields CDR1 SNHLY and CDR2 FYNNEI. The CDR3 nucleotides are TGTGCCAGCACAGGACAGGGGGCGGGGGAGCAGTACTTC. Its translation is CASTGQGAGEQYF.

The V call is TRBV19, the J call TRBJ2-3; no clear D. Germline CDR1 is LNHDA and CDR2 is SQIVND (reference sequence). This CDR3 spans 15 amino acids. Between the trimmed V and J ends, which lost 3 bases and 0 bases, there was a span of 10 bases. The CDR3 DNA is TGTGCCAGTAGTATTGCCCTCCCGAGCACAGATACGCAGTATTTT. Protein product: CASSIALPSTDTQYF. Looking up the rest from reference TRBV19 and TRBJ2-3 gives the full variable domain: DGGITQSPKYLFRKEGQNVTLSCEQNLNHDAMYWYRQDPGQGLRLIYYSQIVNDFQKGDIAEGYSVSREKKESFPLTVTSAQKNPTAFYLCASSIALPSTDTQYFGPGTRLTVL.

The chain has TRBV6-5 and TRBJ2-7; either TRBD1 or TRBD2 may fit D (5 bases each). The CDR3 runs to 11 residues. V shed 6 bases and J shed 5 bases, with 8 bases lying between them. Germline loops: CDR1 MNHEY, CDR2 SVGAGI. CDR3 in amino acids: CASSQGHEQYF. CDR3 coding DNA: TGTGCCAGCAGCCAGGGACACGAGCAGTACTTC.

A few counts support this clone. This chain joins TRBV27 and TRBJ1-1; D is unresolved. The V and J ends lost 3 bases and 0 bases respectively, with 2 bases between them. CDR1 and CDR2 from the germline V gene are MNHEY and SMNVEV (reference sequence). This CDR3 contains 12 residues. The CDR3 DNA reads TGTGCCAGCAGTTTCCTGAACACTGAAGCTTTCTTT. This sequence encodes CASSFLNTEAFF.

The chain couples TRBV7-9 to TRBJ1-2, with D maybe TRBD1 (5 bases). In germline, CDR1 is SEHNR, CDR2 FQNEAQ (reference sequence). V was cut by 1 base and J by 4 bases, with 16 bases left in between. CDR3 length: 16 residues. The CDR3 DNA sequence: TGTGCCAGCAGCTTAGGTCAGGGTACGGCGGGCTATGGCTACACCTTC. Translated, it gives CASSLGQGTAGYGYTF. The full variable domain, with the rest looked up from reference TRBV7-9 and TRBJ1-2, is DTGVSQNPRHKITKRGQNVTFRCDPISEHNRLYWYRQTLGQGPEFLTYFQNEAQLEKSRLLSDRFSAERPKGSFSTLEIQRTEQGDSAMYLCASSLGQGTAGYGYTFGSGTRLTVV.

In the case of this clone: A read error may produce the germline difference seen at one junction end. The chain has TRBV30 and TRBJ1-5; D remains ambiguous. The V gene's germline CDR1 is GTSNPN and CDR2 SVGIG (reference sequence). The CDR3 consists of 12 residues. This chain's CDR3 is CAWSVEGQLQHF. The CDR3 DNA sequence: TGTGCCTGGAGTGTTGAGGGTCAGCTCCAGCATTTT. Supplemented by reference TRBV30 and TRBJ1-5, the full variable domain reads SQTIHQWPATLVQPVGSPLSLECTVEGTSNPNLYWYRQAAGRGLQLLFYSVGIGQISSEVPQNLSASRPQDRQFILSSKKLLLSDSGFYLCAWSVEGQLQHFGDGTRLSIL.

This chain links TRBV6-6 with TRBJ2-5, with 8 bases matching TRBD1. This CDR3 is 14 amino acids long. Germline CDR1 reads MNHNY; CDR2 reads SVGAGI (reference sequence). With 6 bases clipped from V and 2 bases from J, the junction kept 5 bases outside the gene matches. CDR3 DNA: TGTGCCAGCAGACAAACAGGGGGGCAAGAGACCCAGTACTTC. Translated: CASRQTGGQETQYF.

The chain has TRBV2 and TRBJ2-5, with 10 bases that match TRBD2. This CDR3 has 14 residues. CDR1 and CDR2 (germline): SNHLY, FYNNEI. The ends lost 6 bases at V and 5 bases at J; junction bases unmatched: 6. Here the CDR3 reads CASSQREGPETQYF. CDR3 coding DNA: TGTGCCAGCAGCCAGCGGGAGGGCCCTGAGACCCAGTACTTC.

V usage is TRBV4-1 and J usage is TRBJ2-3, with a possible D match to TRBD1 (5 bases). V dropped 0 bases and J dropped 4 bases, with 17 bases sitting between them. CDR3 length equals 17 residues. The germline CDR1 and CDR2 sequences are MGHRA and YSYEKL. The CDR3: CASSQDGPGRSADTQYF. DNA for the CDR3: TGCGCCAGCAGCCAAGATGGCCCAGGGCGGTCAGCAGATACGCAGTATTTT.

The chain carries TRBV6-5 and TRBJ2-1; 11 bases match TRBD2. Trimming at V came to 10 bases and at J to 6 bases, leaving 11 bases not matched to a gene. CDR3 length equals 15 residues. CDR1 and CDR2 (germline): MNHEY, SVGAGI. The CDR3 DNA is TGTGCCACCGGCCATACTAGCGGGAGCGCCAATGAGCAGTTCTTC. Amino acids: CATGHTSGSANEQFF.

The rearrangement links TRBV7-9 to TRBJ2-5; a weak D match, TRBD2 (6 bases). The better agreement between TRBJ2-7 and the DNA end casts doubt on the J call. In germline, CDR1 is SEHNR, CDR2 FQNEAQ (reference sequence). This CDR3 contains 15 residues. The CDR3 DNA reads as TGTGCCAGCAGCTTATTTGACAGCGGGCCTTACGAGCAGTACTTC. It is translated as CASSLFDSGPYEQYF.

The genes are TRBV5-1 and TRBJ2-5; maybe TRBD1 (6 bases). With 4 bases removed from V and 4 bases from J, the gap between germline ends came to 14 bases. This CDR3 is 14 amino acids long. Germline CDR1 SGHRS, CDR2 YFSETQ. CDR3 in DNA: TGCGCCAGCAGCCAGGGGACCGCCGGAGAGACCCAGTACTTC. Its protein product is CASSQGTAGETQYF.

The rearrangement links TRBV6-5 to TRBJ1-1; no definite D call. The CDR3 contains 14 residues. V lost 5 bases and J 3 bases, leaving 13 bases between the germline ends. CDR1 is MNHEY and CDR2 is SVGAGI in the germline V gene. Here the CDR3 DNA reads TGTGCCAGCAGTCCATTGCGGGGATACACTGAAGCTTTCTTT. Its translation: CASSPLRGYTEAFF.

The chain has TRBV27 and TRBJ1-2; D uncertain. CDR3 length equals 12 residues. Trimming left V 5 bases short and J 2 bases short, with 6 bases between. The germline V gene encodes CDR1 MNHEY and CDR2 SMNVEV (reference sequence). CDR3 sequence: CASSPANYGYTF. The CDR3 DNA is TGTGCCAGCAGTCCAGCCAACTATGGCTACACCTTC.

V and J are TRBV10-2 and TRBJ1-2; no definite D call. From germline, CDR1 is WSHSY and CDR2 SAAADI. Trimming shortened V by 5 bases and J by 3 bases, and 10 bases separated the two germline ends. The CDR3 is made up of 13 amino acids. The CDR3 loop is CASSLEFDYGYTF. In DNA form, the CDR3 reads TGCGCCAGCAGTCTGGAGTTTGACTATGGCTACACCTTC.

This chain links TRBV5-4 with TRBJ2-1; D is perhaps TRBD2 (6 bases). CDR1 SGHNT and CDR2 YYREEE come from the germline V gene (reference sequence). V lost 4 bases and J lost 6, with 20 bases in between. The CDR3 is 16 residues long. For the CDR3, the DNA is TGTGCCAGCAGCCCCTCCGGGGGTCTCGTGAGCAATGAGCAGTTCTTC. Translating it yields CASSPSGGLVSNEQFF.

This clone was seen just once. This chain links TRBV9 with TRBJ2-3; the match to TRBD2 covers 9 bases. Per the germline V gene, CDR1 is SGDLS and CDR2 is YYNGEE. This CDR3 is 15 amino acids long. With 3 bases clipped from V and 1 base from J, the junction kept 3 bases outside the gene matches. The CDR3 DNA reads as TGTGCCAGCAGCGCCCGACTAGCGGGCACAGATACGCAGTATTTT. It encodes CASSARLAGTDTQYF.

The rearrangement joins TRBV19 to TRBJ2-2, with a possible D match to TRBD2 (7 bases). The ends were cut back, 10 bases at V and 6 bases at J, with 27 bases in the middle. Germline CDR1 and CDR2: LNHDA and SQIVND (reference sequence). This CDR3 has 17 residues. DNA of the CDR3: TGTGCCACTCAAAGCACAGGGAGGGTTAGTGGTGCCGGGGAGCTGTTTTTT. Residues: CATQSTGRVSGAGELFF.

The chain uses TRBV6-6 and TRBJ1-1; 10 bases line up with TRBD1. CDR1 is MNHNY and CDR2 is SVGAGI in the germline V gene (reference sequence). The V gene end was trimmed by 5 bases and the J gene end by 10 bases; junction bases not matched to a gene: 7. The CDR3 length is 13 residues. The CDR3 is CASSPAGTGVAFF. The CDR3 DNA reads as TGTGCCAGCAGTCCGGCCGGGACAGGGGTAGCTTTCTTT.

The gene calls are TRBV7-2 and TRBJ1-5, with 9 bases lining up with TRBD1. V lost 5 bases to trimming and J lost 7 bases; unmatched junction nucleotides: 6. Germline CDR1 and CDR2: SGHTA and FQGNSA. CDR3 length: 14 residues. The CDR3 DNA is TGTGCCAGCAGCCCACAGGGGGCCGGGCAGCCCCAGCATTTT. Translated, it gives CASSPQGAGQPQHF.

The rearrangement links TRBV10-1 to TRBJ2-1; unclear D gene. The V end lost 3 bases, the J end lost 5 bases, and 8 bases lay between the germline ends. The germline gives CDR1 WNHNN, CDR2 SYGVQD (reference sequence). This CDR3 is built from 13 residues. CDR3: CASSDPTHNEQFF. The CDR3 nucleotides are TGCGCCAGCAGTGACCCGACACACAATGAGCAGTTCTTC.

This clone was seen once. The chain has TRBV30 and TRBJ2-3; 9 positions agree with TRBD2. V was pared by 2 bases and J by 0 bases, with 0 bases of the junction left unmatched. This CDR3 comprises 14 residues. Germline V gene data show CDR1 as GTSNPN and CDR2 as SVGIG (reference sequence). This CDR3 is CAWSTSGSTDTQYF. The CDR3 DNA is TGTGCCTGGAGTACTAGCGGGAGCACAGATACGCAGTATTTT.

The chain employs TRBV7-8 and TRBJ2-7, with D possibly TRBD1 on 6 matching bases. This CDR3 contains 14 residues. Germline CDR1 SGHVS, CDR2 FQNEAQ. The V and J ends lost 4 bases and 3 bases respectively, with 13 bases between them. This CDR3 is CASSSGQPNYEQYF. CDR3 nucleotide sequence: TGTGCCAGCAGCTCCGGACAGCCAAACTACGAGCAGTACTTC.

This clone occurred once. The genes are TRBV7-9 and TRBJ2-7; 11 bases are a match to TRBD1. Germline V CDR1 and CDR2: SEHNR, FQNEAQ (reference sequence). J was trimmed by 7 bases and V by 5 bases; bases with no gene match: 7. The CDR3 is 14 residues long. CDR3 in DNA: TGTGCCAGCAGCACCGGGACAGGGGGTGCTGAGCAGTACTTC. This gives the protein CASSTGTGGAEQYF. Looking up the rest from reference TRBV7-9 and TRBJ2-7 gives the full variable domain: DTGVSQNPRHKITKRGQNVTFRCDPISEHNRLYWYRQTLGQGPEFLTYFQNEAQLEKSRLLSDRFSAERPKGSFSTLEIQRTEQGDSAMYLCASSTGTGGAEQYFGPGTRLTVT.

V usage is TRBV5-1 and J usage is TRBJ2-3, with TRBD1 identical over 8 bases. V lost 1 base to trimming and J lost 2 bases; unmatched junction nucleotides: 12. The CDR3 loop spans 18 amino acids. CDR1 and CDR2 (germline): SGHRS, YFSETQ. CDR3 in amino acids: CASSLRPSGTGNTDTQYF. CDR3 nucleotide sequence: TGCGCCAGCAGCTTGCGGCCCTCGGGGACAGGAAACACAGATACGCAGTATTTT.

The chain employs TRBV6-6 and TRBJ2-1; D might be TRBD1 (5 bases). CDR1 is MNHNY, CDR2 SVGAGI, per germline (reference sequence). With 2 bases removed from V and 9 bases from J, the gap between germline ends came to 14 bases. This CDR3 contains 14 residues. CDR3 in amino acids: CASSYHDSAGEQFF. CDR3 nucleotides: TGTGCCAGCAGTTACCACGACAGTGCCGGTGAGCAGTTCTTC.

This chain uses TRBV6-5 with TRBJ2-7; D gene uncertain. This CDR3 region has 11 residues. Germline V gene data show CDR1 as MNHEY and CDR2 as SVGAGI. Trimming cost V 8 bases and J 0 bases, with 5 bases left between them. Written as DNA, the CDR3 is TGTGCCAGCGGAAACTCCTACGAGCAGTACTTC. Its protein is CASGNSYEQYF.

V usage is TRBV27 and J usage is TRBJ1-1; TRBD1 matches at 8 bases. CDR3 size: 15 residues. Germline V gives CDR1 MNHEY, CDR2 SMNVEV (reference sequence). The junction had 12 bases not matched to a gene; V was cut back by 4 bases and J by 8 bases. CDR3 sequence: CASSWNRGTPLEAFF. CDR3 coding DNA: TGTGCCAGCAGTTGGAACAGGGGGACGCCCCTGGAAGCTTTCTTT.

CDR3 region: CASSSTYTEAFF. Written as DNA, the CDR3 is TGTGCCAGTAGTAGCACCTACACTGAAGCTTTCTTT. The genes are TRBV19 and TRBJ1-1; no definite D call. The CDR3 extends over 12 amino acids. The V gene lost 4 bases and the J gene lost 3 bases, with 6 bases spanning the gap. The germline V gene encodes CDR1 LNHDA and CDR2 SQIVND (reference sequence).

This clone turned up a few times. This chain's CDR3 is CASTPGTGLNEQYF. The CDR3 DNA is TGTGCCAGCACCCCCGGGACAGGCTTGAACGAGCAGTACTTC. The chain uses TRBV2 and TRBJ2-7, with 8 bases fitting TRBD1. With 7 bases clipped from V and 5 bases from J, the junction kept 10 bases outside the gene matches. From germline, CDR1 is SNHLY and CDR2 FYNNEI. This CDR3 contains 14 residues.